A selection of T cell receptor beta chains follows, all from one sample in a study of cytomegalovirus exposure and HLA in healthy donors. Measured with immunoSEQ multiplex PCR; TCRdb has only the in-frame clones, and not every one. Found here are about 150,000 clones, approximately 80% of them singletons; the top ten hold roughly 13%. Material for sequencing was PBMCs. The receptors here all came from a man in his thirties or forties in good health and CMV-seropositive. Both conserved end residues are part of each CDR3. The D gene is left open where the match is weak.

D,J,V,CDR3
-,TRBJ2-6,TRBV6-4,CASSLGPGANVLTF
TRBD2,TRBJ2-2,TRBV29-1,CSAGGSPRGGGELFF
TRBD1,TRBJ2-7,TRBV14,CASSQAGGGYEQYF
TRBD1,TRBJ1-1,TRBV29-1,CSVRQGASTEAFF
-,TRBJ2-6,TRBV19,CASSNQYLGANVLTF
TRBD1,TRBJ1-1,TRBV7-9,CASSLHGQGTEAFF
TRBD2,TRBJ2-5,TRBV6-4,CASRTITGTSGAQYF
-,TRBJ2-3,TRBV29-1,CSVDVGRDGDTQYF
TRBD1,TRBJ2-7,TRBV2,CASSRDRTYEQYF
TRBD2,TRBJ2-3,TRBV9,CASSPVAGGTDTQYF
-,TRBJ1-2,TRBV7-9,CSSRLRDYGYTF
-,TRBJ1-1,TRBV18,CASSPTQGWTEAFF
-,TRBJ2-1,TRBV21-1,CASSVRDSAYNEQFF
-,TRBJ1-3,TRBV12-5,CASALGVSGNTIYF
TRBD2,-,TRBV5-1,CASSSGLATYEQYF
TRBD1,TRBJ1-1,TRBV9,CASSGSGGSMNTEAFF
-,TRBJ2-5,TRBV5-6,CASSLTGKETQYF
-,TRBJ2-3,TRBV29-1,CSVGTDFSTDTQYF
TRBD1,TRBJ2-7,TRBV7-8,CASSLTDRGNEQYF
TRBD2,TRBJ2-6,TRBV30,CAWAWGGSGANVLTF
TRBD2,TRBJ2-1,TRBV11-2,CASSYPPRLAGVLGQFF
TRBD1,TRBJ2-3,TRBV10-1,CASSVRDRLVCSSTDTQYF
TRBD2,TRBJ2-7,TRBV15,CATSRDGTSVYHEQYF
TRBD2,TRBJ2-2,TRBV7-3,CASSPIAGDANTGELFF
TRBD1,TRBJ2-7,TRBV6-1,CASSRDRAYEQYF
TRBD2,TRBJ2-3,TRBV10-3,CAISESLAGGSDTQYF
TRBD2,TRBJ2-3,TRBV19,CASSINHSGIQYF
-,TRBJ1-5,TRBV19,CASSPTGSWNQPQHF
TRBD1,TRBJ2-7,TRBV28,CATKFRGDRVTHEQYF
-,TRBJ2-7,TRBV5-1,CASSLGDQGSTYEQYF
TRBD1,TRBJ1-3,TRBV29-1,CSASRDSGSGNTIYF
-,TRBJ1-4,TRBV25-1,CASSPKEEQGKEKLFF
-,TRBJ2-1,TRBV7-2,CASSFSSYNEQFF
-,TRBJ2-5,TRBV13,CASSPSRQVYKETQYF
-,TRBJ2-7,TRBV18,CASSPMETVSYEQYF
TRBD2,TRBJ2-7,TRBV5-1,CASSWLAGADYEQYF
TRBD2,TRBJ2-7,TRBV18,CASSGGGAPEQYF
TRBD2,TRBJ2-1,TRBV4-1,CASSLLAGVSNEQFF
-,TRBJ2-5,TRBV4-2,CASSQDRETQYF
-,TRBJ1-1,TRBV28,CASSFSTPKPRGAFF
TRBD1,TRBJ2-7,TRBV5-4,CASSLATGGPYEQYF
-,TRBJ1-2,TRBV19,CASSTAPWGNYGYTF
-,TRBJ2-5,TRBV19,CASSIGDTPFEETQYF
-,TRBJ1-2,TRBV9,CASSVESSSRGEGYTF
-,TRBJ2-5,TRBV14,CASSHRVETQYF
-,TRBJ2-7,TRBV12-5,CASGLPTTPPRRSYEQYF
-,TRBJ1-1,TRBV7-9,CASSSAGGGVLTEAFF
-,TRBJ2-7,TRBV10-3,CAISKTSKVSYEQYF
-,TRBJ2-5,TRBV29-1,CSVTGSETQYF
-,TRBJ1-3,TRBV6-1,CASSDPFRGSTIYF
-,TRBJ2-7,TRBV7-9,CASSFRAGSVHEQYF
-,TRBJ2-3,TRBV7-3,CASSAGIGTDTQYF